Included here is one T cell receptor (beta chain) sequence, with context. It lacks a known antigen. Within one base of it there is no much larger clone, and no base qualities were kept. The immunoSEQ Assay, a bias-controlled multiplex PCR, was used to amplify TCRbeta CDR3 regions from genomic DNA. In the paper's pipeline: Within the assay, amplification of reference gene primers was used to estimate how many nucleated cells each sample contained. Sequence reads were collapsed and filtered to measure the absolute abundance of every unique TCRbeta CDR3 rearrangement. Productive Simpson clonality was computed per sample as the square root of Simpson's diversity index over productive rearrangements. TCRdb obtained this table from immuneACCESS and retained in-frame rearrangements with V and J assigned. These tables miss some clones; where compared with another copy, unresolved V genes account for less than half of the shortfall, and the remainder is unexplained. Clonal size and the V and J genes are those of that table, whereas D and trimming came from the DNA. This sample lists around 300,000 clones; almost 90% were detected once. Together, the top ten hold about 4.5% of the sample.

The data originate from a study of blood T cell repertoires in COVID-19 (dated by TCRdb to the early 2020s). About the study as a whole: Samples from collaborators originated in the United States, Italy and Spain and spanned both the acute and convalescent phases of COVID-19. The material from the prospective study consisted of cDNA or gDNA derived from T cells, B-cell-depleted T cells, or PBMCs. Deeply sampled blood TCRbeta repertoires from subjects exposed to, actively infected with, or recovered from COVID-19 were included in the dataset. The repertoires were released in a freely available public database intended as a resource for research on the immune response to SARS-CoV-2. The samples were drawn from two sources: the first 160 participants of the ongoing ImmuneRACE study, and 950 to 1,500 subjects contributed by 6 global collaborators. A de-identified subject ID, COVID-19 status, age in years and sex were almost always included in the sample metadata. Where available, HLA class I and class II types were obtained from metadata supplied by the sample provider rather than from assay-based typing.

Taken from the germline V gene, the CDR1 and CDR2 loops are SGDLS and YYNGEE. V is shortened by 0 bases, J by 3 bases, and the region joining them spans 13 bases. From its cysteine to its phenylalanine, the CDR3 spans 15 amino acids. This entry keeps only the CDR3 DNA: 45 bases, framed from base 1. Participants in the prospective study were enrolled through a virtual design, were aged roughly 18 to 90 years, and lived in approximately 25 United States geographic areas. To assign participants to cohorts, the prospective study relied on clinical history that participants themselves reported in a screening survey and a study questionnaire. In the prospective study, whole blood, serum and a nasopharyngeal or oropharyngeal swab were collected from each participant by mobile phlebotomists. Additional blood draws and questionnaires over an approximately two-month period could optionally be provided by prospective study participants. Blood samples from the prospective study were shipped frozen or at room temperature prior to DNA extraction.

Beyond this particular receptor, the publication reports: Clinical and demographic metadata were provided uncurated, with the amount varying by source and participant.

Sequenced input: PBMCs or T cells enriched from blood (not recorded which). The sequence derives from a woman aged 18-30 years with acute COVID-19. The chain employs TRBV9 and TRBJ2-7, with TRBD2 tentatively as D gene (6 bases match). The sequence in DNA is TGTGCCAGCAGCGTAGGAGCGGGCGGCGGCTACGAGCAGTACTTC. The encoded protein is CASSVGAGGGYEQYF.